One and the same sample provided the 32 T cell receptor beta chains below, sequenced in a study of blood T cell repertoires in COVID-19. Data came from immunoSEQ multiplex PCR; TCRdb stores just in-frame clones and leaves some out. The table has 350,000 to 450,000 clones, about 91% seen once. The sequencing input was peripheral blood. The receptors originated from a middle-aged woman with COVID-19, enrolled during active disease.

This chain links TRBV5-1 with TRBJ2-3; 8 bases align to TRBD1. The CDR3 is 16 amino acids. Trimming cost V 0 bases and J 7 bases; bases outside gene matches: 10. From germline, CDR1 is SGHRS and CDR2 YFSETQ. The chain's CDR3 is CASSLEAGGYRHTQYF. The CDR3 coding sequence is TGCGCCAGCAGCTTGGAGGCAGGGGGCTACCGACATACGCAGTATTTT.

At least ten counts were recorded for this clone. The chain combines TRBV27 with TRBJ1-1; tentative D call: TRBD1 (5 bases). Germline V lookup: CDR1 MNHEY, CDR2 SMNVEV (reference sequence). The length of the CDR3 is 14 residues. The V end lost 7 bases, the J end lost 4 bases, and 16 bases lay between the germline ends. The CDR3 sequence: CASMRVPGGTEAFF. CDR3 coding DNA: TGTGCCAGCATGAGGGTACCCGGGGGCACTGAAGCTTTCTTT.

This rearrangement joins TRBV7-2 to TRBJ1-4; no firm D call. Germline V gene data show CDR1 as SGHTA and CDR2 as FQGNSA. The CDR3 length is 14 residues. V shed 5 bases and J shed 3 bases, with 10 bases lying between them. DNA for the CDR3: TGTGCCAGCAGCCCAACGGCGGCTAATGAAAAACTGTTTTTT. Its protein product is CASSPTAANEKLFF.

This sequence joins TRBV4-3 and TRBJ1-5; tentatively, D is TRBD1 (5 bases). Germline CDR1 and CDR2: LGHNA and YSLEER. The CDR3 covers 14 residues. The germline V and J ends were trimmed by 1 base and 7 bases, with 11 bases remaining between them. This chain's CDR3 is CASSQGLKGQPQHF. The DNA of the CDR3 is TGCGCCAGCAGCCAAGGTTTGAAGGGGCAGCCCCAGCATTTT.

The rearrangement joins TRBV4-3 to TRBJ1-2, with D uncertain. There are 15 residues in the CDR3. Trimming left V 0 bases short and J 0 bases short, with 8 bases between. CDR1 is LGHNA and CDR2 is YSLEER in the germline V gene. CDR3 bases: TGCGCCAGCAGCCAAGATCAGGTGACTAACTATGGCTACACCTTC. Protein product: CASSQDQVTNYGYTF.

The gene calls are TRBV27 and TRBJ1-6; the D gene is possibly TRBD1 (5 bases). The V end lost 3 bases, the J end lost 11 bases, and 14 bases lay between the germline ends. The germline CDR1 and CDR2 sequences are MNHEY and SMNVEV (reference sequence). The length of the CDR3 is 14 residues. CDR3 sequence: CASSFRDSVTPLHF. The CDR3 DNA is TGTGCCAGCAGTTTCCGAGACAGTGTAACACCCCTCCACTTT.

A note on this clone: In the same sample, other DNA sequences code for this CDR3. This chain connects TRBV18 to TRBJ1-1, with a possible D match to TRBD1 (6 bases). Trimming removed 3 bases from V and 0 bases from J, with 8 bases in between. The CDR3 sequence is 14 residues long. Germline lookup yields CDR1 KGHSH and CDR2 LQKENI. CDR3 nucleotide sequence: TGTGCCAGCTCACCGGCAGGGGTGAACACTGAAGCTTTCTTT. Protein: CASSPAGVNTEAFF.

This clone was seen a single time. V gene TRBV19 combines with J gene TRBJ2-2; 7 bases are shared with TRBD1. This CDR3 has 15 residues. V shed 3 bases, J shed 1 base, and the junction held 2 bases outside the gene matches. The germline CDR1 and CDR2 sequences are LNHDA and SQIVND (reference sequence). The CDR3 spells CASSMDRRNTGELFF. CDR3 nucleotides: TGTGCCAGTAGTATGGACAGGCGGAACACCGGGGAGCTGTTTTTT.

The V call is TRBV7-8, the J call TRBJ2-4, with D perhaps matching TRBD1 (5 bases). The CDR3 covers 15 residues. The V and J ends lost 5 bases and 3 bases respectively, with 14 bases between them. CDR1 SGHVS and CDR2 FQNEAQ come from the germline V gene. CDR3 sequence: CASSLVRTLKNIQYF. The CDR3 DNA sequence: TGTGCCAGCAGCCTGGTTCGGACACTCAAAAACATTCAGTACTTC.

This clone was seen more than once but under ten times. The V and J genes are TRBV19 and TRBJ1-2, with unresolved D. The V end lost 3 bases, the J end lost 8 bases, and 16 bases lay between the germline ends. In germline, CDR1 is LNHDA, CDR2 SQIVND (reference sequence). The CDR3 sequence is 14 residues long. CDR3 region: CASSMGPGFQGYTF. CDR3 coding DNA: TGTGCCAGTAGTATGGGCCCAGGCTTCCAGGGCTACACCTTC.

The CDR3 reads CASSTSGGHNEQFF. CDR3 in DNA: TGCGCCAGCAGCACTAGCGGGGGCCACAATGAGCAGTTCTTC. The chain links TRBV5-1 to TRBJ2-1; 11 bases are a match to TRBD2. This CDR3 is built from 14 residues. The V gene end was trimmed by 4 bases and the J gene end by 5 bases; junction bases not matched to a gene: 2. Germline lookup yields CDR1 SGHRS and CDR2 YFSETQ.

This chain joins TRBV5-4 and TRBJ2-5, with 7 bases identical to TRBD1. The CDR3 spans 14 residues. The germline gives CDR1 SGHNT, CDR2 YYREEE (reference sequence). J lost 3 bases, V lost 4 bases, and 6 bases had no gene match. The CDR3: CASSDPGQKETQYF. CDR3 nucleotides: TGTGCCAGCAGCGATCCGGGACAGAAAGAGACCCAGTACTTC.

This clone was found many times. V is TRBV7-2 and J is TRBJ1-2; 7 positions agree with TRBD1. V trimming: 0 bases; J trimming: 8 bases; junction bases outside the gene matches: 9. CDR1 is SGHTA and CDR2 is FQGNSA in the germline V gene. The CDR3 loop spans 15 amino acids. The CDR3 DNA sequence: TGTGCCAGCAGCTTAGCGCTAGGGGGCTCGCAAGGCTACACCTTC. It encodes CASSLALGGSQGYTF.

V gene TRBV5-1 combines with J gene TRBJ1-5; 10 positions match TRBD1. J lost 6 bases, V lost 0 bases, and 3 bases had no gene match. From germline, CDR1 is SGHRS and CDR2 YFSETQ. The CDR3 covers 15 residues. The CDR3 coding sequence is TGCGCCAGCAGCTTGGGACAGGGGGCGGCTCAGCCCCAGCATTTT. It codes for CASSLGQGAAQPQHF.

The chain recombines TRBV14 with TRBJ2-3; perhaps TRBD2 as D (6 bases). Germline V lookup: CDR1 SGHDN, CDR2 FVKESK. Trimming stripped 4 bases from V and 8 bases from J, with 19 bases between. This CDR3 has 15 amino acids. The CDR3 here is CASSPKGFMEGTQYF. The CDR3 bases are TGTGCCAGCAGCCCGAAAGGTTTCATGGAGGGTACGCAGTATTTT.

A remark on this clone: Germline and junction disagree at one end, which may indicate a read error. This rearrangement joins TRBV7-9 to TRBJ2-1, with 10 nucleotides matching TRBD2. Germline-derived CDR1 and CDR2 are SEHNR and FQNEAQ (reference sequence). The CDR3 consists of 16 residues. The CDR3 loop is CASSLDSGRWDNEQFF. DNA for the CDR3: TGTGCCAGCAGTTTAGATAGCGGGAGGTGGGACAATGAGCAGTTCTTC. The full variable domain, rest sourced from reference TRBV7-9 and TRBJ2-1, is DTGVSQNPRHKITKRGQNVTFRCDPISEHNRLYWYRQTLGQGPEFLTYFQNEAQLEKSRLLSDRFSAERPKGSFSTLEIQRTEQGDSAMYLCASSLDSGRWDNEQFFGPGTRLTVL.

This clone was seen ten or more times. The J gene is TRBJ1-1, the V gene TRBV6-2 or TRBV6-3; no clear D. Germline CDR1 reads MNHEY; CDR2 reads SVGEGT. Between the trimmed V and J ends, which lost 0 bases and 10 bases, there was a span of 12 bases. The CDR3 has 13 amino acids. CDR3 in amino acids: CASSYSGGYAAFF. CDR3 DNA sequence: TGTGCCAGCAGTTACTCAGGCGGTTACGCAGCTTTCTTT.

The chain combines TRBV7-2 with TRBJ2-7, with TRBD1 identical over 8 bases. CDR3 size: 15 residues. V lost 4 bases and J lost 0; bases outside the gene matches: 5. CDR1 is SGHTA, CDR2 FQGNSA, per germline. Written as DNA, the CDR3 is TGTGCCAGCAGCTCCCGGGACAGGAGCTCCTACGAGCAGTACTTC. It specifies CASSSRDRSSYEQYF. Full variable domain (remainder filled in from reference TRBV7-2 and TRBJ2-7): GAGVSQSPSNKVTEKGKDVELRCDPISGHTALYWYRQSLGQGLEFLIYFQGNSAPDKSGLPSDRFSAERTGGSVSTLTIQRTQQEDSAVYLCASSSRDRSSYEQYFGPGTRLTVT.

J is TRBJ2-1 and V is TRBV7-9, with 8 nucleotides matching TRBD1. Germline CDR1 is SEHNR and CDR2 is FQNEAQ (reference sequence). With V trimmed by 3 bases and J by 4 bases, 5 bases remained unmatched. The CDR3 sequence is 15 residues long. The CDR3 reads CASSLGQEKYNEQFF. As DNA, the CDR3 is TGTGCCAGCAGCTTGGGACAGGAAAAATACAATGAGCAGTTCTTC.

V and J are TRBV11-2 and TRBJ1-2; a possible D gene is TRBD1 (5 bases). The CDR3 has 15 amino acids. Germline values: CDR1 SGHAT, CDR2 FQNNGV. The V gene lost 4 bases and the J gene lost 3 bases, with 15 bases spanning the gap. The CDR3 region is CASSSTPGGDYGYTF. The CDR3 nucleotides are TGTGCCAGCAGCTCGACTCCTGGGGGGGACTATGGCTACACCTTC.

The J gene is TRBJ1-1, the V gene TRBV11-2; D call uncertain. Germline assignment: CDR1 SGHAT and CDR2 FQNNGV. The ends were cut back, 4 bases at V and 1 base at J, with 13 bases in the middle. The CDR3 is 15 amino acids. The CDR3 DNA sequence: TGTGCCAGCAGCTCCCAGGAGGCGAGGAACACTGAAGCTTTCTTT. This gives the protein CASSSQEARNTEAFF.

The V and J genes are TRBV5-1 and TRBJ1-5; unclear D gene. With 0 bases removed from V and 4 bases from J, the gap between germline ends came to 14 bases. CDR1 SGHRS and CDR2 YFSETQ come from the germline V gene. The CDR3 contains 16 residues. The CDR3 sequence: CASSLEGVGRNQPQHF. In nucleotides, the CDR3 is TGCGCCAGCAGCTTGGAAGGAGTGGGGAGAAATCAGCCCCAGCATTTT.

Here the CDR3 DNA reads TGTGCCAGCAGTTACTCGGGCAGGGGGCTACGCTCCTACAATGAGCAGTTCTTC. It encodes CASSYSGRGLRSYNEQFF. The chain has TRBV6-2 or TRBV6-3 and TRBJ2-1; 8 positions match TRBD1. The junction had 7 bases not matched to a gene; V was cut back by 0 bases and J by 0 bases. The CDR3 contains 18 residues. CDR1 is MNHEY and CDR2 is SVGEGT in the germline V gene.

The rearrangement joins TRBV19 to TRBJ2-3; 7 nucleotides align to TRBD1. Germline CDR1 reads LNHDA; CDR2 reads SQIVND (reference sequence). The CDR3 has 14 residues. The trim removed 5 bases at V and 2 bases at J, leaving 4 bases unmatched. The CDR3 DNA is TGTGCCAGTAGTTTACAGGGGTCCACAGATACGCAGTATTTT. It is translated as CASSLQGSTDTQYF.

The chain is built from TRBV29-1 and TRBJ1-1; tentative D call: TRBD1 (5 bases). V lost 4 bases and J lost 10, with 16 bases in between. This CDR3 is built from 12 residues. Germline lookup yields CDR1 SQVTM and CDR2 ANQGSEA. The chain's CDR3 is CSVAPGTMGAFF. In nucleotides, the CDR3 is TGCAGCGTTGCTCCGGGGACTATGGGAGCTTTCTTT.

V and J are TRBV30 and TRBJ1-5; D unclear. The germline CDR1 and CDR2 sequences are GTSNPN and SVGIG (reference sequence). The CDR3 is 14 amino acids. Trimming stripped 3 bases from V and 1 base from J, with 10 bases between. The CDR3 spells CAWSLPGSNQPQHF. The CDR3 coding sequence is TGTGCCTGGAGCCTTCCGGGGAGCAATCAGCCCCAGCATTTT.

The chain combines TRBV7-2 with TRBJ1-1; 11 bases agree with TRBD1. Trimming removed 5 bases from V and 4 bases from J; junction bases left unmatched: 6. The CDR3 consists of 15 residues. CDR1 and CDR2 (germline): SGHTA, FQGNSA. DNA for the CDR3: TGTGCCAGCAGCATCTCCGGGACAGGGGGCACTGAAGCTTTCTTT. Its protein is CASSISGTGGTEAFF.

The chain is built from TRBV5-1 and TRBJ2-2; D remains ambiguous. The CDR3 sequence is 12 residues long. Germline lookup yields CDR1 SGHRS and CDR2 YFSETQ. V dropped 0 bases and J dropped 6 bases, with 3 bases sitting between them. Written as DNA, the CDR3 is TGCGCCAGCAGCTTGGCGGCCGGGGAGCTGTTTTTT. Translated, it gives CASSLAAGELFF.

The CDR3 nucleotides are TGCGCCAGCAGCTTCGGACTAGCGGAGTACCAAGAGACCCAGTACTTC. It yields the protein CASSFGLAEYQETQYF. The chain recombines TRBV5-1 with TRBJ2-5; 10 nucleotides agree with TRBD2. With V trimmed by 2 bases and J by 0 bases, 4 bases remained unmatched. The CDR3 consists of 16 residues. CDR1 SGHRS and CDR2 YFSETQ come from the germline V gene.

V gene TRBV5-1 combines with J gene TRBJ2-3; perhaps TRBD1 as D (5 bases). CDR1 is SGHRS, CDR2 YFSETQ, per germline. Deletions cut 2 bases from V and 0 bases from J, with 7 bases between. This CDR3 region has 14 residues. DNA for the CDR3: TGCGCCAGCAGCTTCCGACAGAGCACAGATACGCAGTATTTT. It codes for CASSFRQSTDTQYF.

The count of this clone is one. The V gene is TRBV6-6, the J gene TRBJ1-4, with D maybe TRBD1 (6 bases). CDR1 and CDR2 from the germline V gene are MNHNY and SVGAGI (reference sequence). With 0 bases removed from V and 8 bases from J, the gap between germline ends came to 13 bases. This CDR3 comprises 15 residues. CDR3 amino acids: CASSYSLGAGEKLFF. DNA of the CDR3: TGTGCCAGCAGTTACTCTTTGGGGGCAGGGGAAAAACTGTTTTTT.

The chain joins TRBV5-4 to TRBJ1-3, with 9 bases identical to TRBD1. Per germline, CDR1 SGHNT and CDR2 YYREEE (reference sequence). CDR3 length: 17 residues. The junction had 8 bases not matched to a gene; V was cut back by 4 bases and J by 0 bases. The CDR3, as DNA: TGTGCCAGCAGCGCCCGGGACAGGGCCGACTCTGGAAACACCATATATTTT. Its translation: CASSARDRADSGNTIYF.